Listed here are 7 T cell receptor beta chains from one sample, sequenced in a study of T cell responses to AZD1222 COVID-19 vaccine (dated by TCRdb to 2020 to 2023). The sample's time point, from its label and the paper: baseline before first vaccination. The library relied on the immunoSEQ multiplex PCR assay. Sourced from immuneACCESS, this table was stored by TCRdb with only in-frame sequences that have V and J called. A share of the clones is absent; for the studies checked, an unresolved V gene accounts for under half, and the remainder has no known explanation. The sample data list fewer than 150,000 clones, and approximately 94% of these were observed just once. Of the sample, 4% to 5.5% is held by the ten largest clones. The starting material was peripheral blood, obtained on day 0 of AZD1222 vaccination. Receptors originate from an adult in good health.

This chain connects TRBV27 to TRBJ2-7; D not certain. Germline V gives CDR1 MNHEY, CDR2 SMNVEV (reference sequence). V was trimmed by 3 bases and J by 6 bases, leaving 18 bases between them. The length of the CDR3 is 15 residues. This CDR3 is CASSFFPPRNGEQYF. CDR3 nucleotides: TGTGCCAGCAGTTTTTTTCCCCCCAGGAATGGCGAGCAGTACTTC.

V gene TRBV7-9 combines with J gene TRBJ1-2; D uncertain. V was pared by 3 bases and J by 8 bases, with 10 bases between. Per the germline V gene, CDR1 is SEHNR and CDR2 is FQNEAQ (reference sequence). CDR3 length equals 12 residues. CDR3 in amino acids: CASSLVKEGYTF. In DNA form, the CDR3 reads TGTGCCAGCAGCTTGGTCAAGGAAGGCTACACCTTC.

In its sample, this clone was seen once. The gene calls are TRBV7-2 and TRBJ2-1, with 10 positions matching TRBD2. V was pared by 2 bases and J by 6 bases, with 7 bases of the junction left unmatched. This CDR3 has 16 residues. The V gene's germline CDR1 is SGHTA and CDR2 FQGNSA. CDR3 DNA sequence: TGTGCCAGCAGCTTAATTGCTAGCGGGAGATTCAATGAGCAGTTCTTC. This codes for CASSLIASGRFNEQFF.

The chain carries TRBV7-9 and TRBJ2-5; D is perhaps TRBD2 (6 bases). Germline-derived CDR1 and CDR2 are SEHNR and FQNEAQ (reference sequence). The CDR3 has 18 residues. V lost 5 bases and J lost 0, with 22 bases in between. The CDR3 DNA reads as TGTGCCAGCAGCGCTACGCGGGGCCAGGAAAGGTACCAAGAGACCCAGTACTTC. Its protein product is CASSATRGQERYQETQYF.

The V call is TRBV4-1, the J call TRBJ1-2; D unresolved. This CDR3 has 13 amino acids. The ends were cut back, 0 bases at V and 1 base at J, with 3 bases in the middle. Germline CDR1 and CDR2: MGHRA and YSYEKL. The CDR3 region is CASSQEINYGYTF. The CDR3, as DNA: TGCGCCAGCAGCCAAGAGATTAACTATGGCTACACCTTC.

The chain recombines TRBV7-9 with TRBJ2-7, with 7 bases identical to TRBD1. CDR1 SEHNR and CDR2 FQNEAQ come from the germline V gene (reference sequence). The CDR3 is made up of 14 amino acids. V dropped 5 bases and J dropped 3; count of bases not matched to a gene: 7. Here the CDR3 DNA reads TGTGCCAGCAGCCCGACGACAGGGAGCTACGAGCAGTACTTC. It specifies CASSPTTGSYEQYF.

This chain uses TRBV7-2 with TRBJ1-1; no clear D. With 0 bases removed from V and 2 bases from J, the gap between germline ends came to 7 bases. CDR3 length: 14 residues. The germline CDR1 and CDR2 sequences are SGHTA and FQGNSA. The CDR3 coding sequence is TGTGCCAGCAGCTTAGCGAAAACAAACACTGAAGCTTTCTTT. This codes for CASSLAKTNTEAFF.